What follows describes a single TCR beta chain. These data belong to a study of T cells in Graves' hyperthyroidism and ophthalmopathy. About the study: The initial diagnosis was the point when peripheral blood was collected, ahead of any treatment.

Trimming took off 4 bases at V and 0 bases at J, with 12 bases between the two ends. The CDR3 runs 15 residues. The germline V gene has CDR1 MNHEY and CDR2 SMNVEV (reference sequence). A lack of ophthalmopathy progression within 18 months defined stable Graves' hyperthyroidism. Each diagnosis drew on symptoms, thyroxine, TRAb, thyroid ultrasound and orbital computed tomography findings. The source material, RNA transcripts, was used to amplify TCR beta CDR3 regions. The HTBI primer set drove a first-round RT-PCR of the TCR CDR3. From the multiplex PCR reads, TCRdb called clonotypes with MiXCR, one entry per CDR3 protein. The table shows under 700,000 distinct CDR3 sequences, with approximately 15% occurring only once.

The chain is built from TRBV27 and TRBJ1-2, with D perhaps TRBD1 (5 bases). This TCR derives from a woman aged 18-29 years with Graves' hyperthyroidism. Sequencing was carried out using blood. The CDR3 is CASSYGQGSNYGYTF. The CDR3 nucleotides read TGTGCCAGCAGTTATGGGCAGGGTTCTAACTATGGCTACACCTTC.